These T cell receptor beta chains were read from a single sample in a study of blood T cell repertoires in COVID-19. Assay: immunoSEQ multiplex PCR; the TCRdb copy retains only in-frame clones and omits some. Among approximately 150,000 clones listed, 80% to 90% were seen once. What was sequenced was peripheral blood. The receptors shown here come from a woman aged 55-70 years with active COVID-19. CDR3s include the opening cysteine and the closing phenylalanine or tryptophan. The D gene is left open where the match is weak. The listing skips clone size in some rows; elsewhere it reads once, few, many or a size class.

j_call clone_size v_call d_call cdr3_aa cdr3_nt
TRBJ2-2 . TRBV9 TRBD2 CASSVSGGLAGEEGELFF TGTGCCAGCAGCGTATCTGGAGGACTAGCGGGGGAAGAGGGGGAGCTGTTTTTT
TRBJ2-7 few TRBV5-1 . CASSTGYSSYEQYF TGCGCCAGCAGTACCGGGTATAGCTCCTACGAGCAGTACTTC
TRBJ1-2 once TRBV19 . CASSNSGSRANYGYTF TGTGCCAGTAGTAATTCGGGGTCGAGAGCTAACTATGGCTACACCTTC
TRBJ2-7 . TRBV2 TRBD1 CASRPDRSYYEQYF TGTGCCAGCAGGCCGGACAGGAGCTACTACGAGCAGTACTTC
TRBJ2-3 . TRBV6-2/TRBV6-3 . CASSLIVRGADTQYF TGTGCCAGCAGTCTTATAGTAAGAGGAGCAGATACGCAGTATTTT
TRBJ2-1 . TRBV7-3 TRBD2 CASSLKLAGANEQFF TGTGCCAGCAGCTTAAAGCTAGCGGGTGCCAATGAGCAGTTCTTC
TRBJ2-7 . TRBV18 . CASSPRQGGSYEQYF TGTGCCAGCTCACCACGGCAGGGGGGCTCCTACGAGCAGTACTTC
TRBJ2-2 . TRBV19 TRBD2 CASRSTSVTGELFF TGTGCCAGTAGATCGACTAGCGTAACCGGGGAGCTGTTTTTT
TRBJ2-1 . TRBV9 TRBD2 CASSASGRSPSDEQFF TGTGCCAGCAGCGCTAGCGGGAGGTCCCCCTCGGATGAGCAGTTCTTC
TRBJ1-4 . TRBV7-9 TRBD1 CASSVRDRATNEKLFF TGTGCCAGCAGCGTAAGGGACAGGGCAACTAATGAAAAACTGTTTTTT
TRBJ1-4 . TRBV7-9 . CASSSSQMEKLFF TGTGCCAGCAGCTCGAGTCAAATGGAAAAACTGTTTTTT
TRBJ2-7 few TRBV4-2 TRBD2 CASSQKSGRRAYEQYF TGTGCCAGCAGCCAAAAAAGCGGGAGGCGAGCCTACGAGCAGTACTTC
TRBJ2-3 . TRBV10-1 TRBD1 CASSDGTGCTDTQYF TGCGCCAGCAGTGATGGGACAGGGTGCACAGATACGCAGTATTTT
TRBJ1-1 . TRBV6-6 . CASSLLVGTPSEAFF TGTGCCAGCAGTTTACTCGTAGGGACACCTTCTGAAGCTTTCTTT
TRBJ2-1 . TRBV5-4 TRBD2 CASSSGLAVSSYNEQFF TGTGCCAGCAGCTCGGGACTAGCGGTTAGCTCCTACAATGAGCAGTTCTTC
TRBJ2-5 . TRBV28 . CASSLGGIASETQYF TGTGCCAGCAGTTTAGGCGGGATCGCGTCTGAGACCCAGTACTTC
TRBJ2-3 once TRBV24-1 TRBD2 CATSDLPSGSTDTQYF TGTGCCACCAGTGATTTGCCTAGCGGAAGCACAGATACGCAGTATTTT
TRBJ1-5 . TRBV7-9 . CASSLTGQPQHF TGTGCCAGCAGCTTAACAGGTCAGCCCCAGCATTTT
TRBJ2-3 . TRBV5-8 . CASSIRGGSTDTQYF TGTGCCAGCAGCATCAGGGGCGGGAGCACAGATACGCAGTATTTT
TRBJ2-3 . TRBV7-6 TRBD2 CASSLVIPSGFTDTQYF TGTGCCAGCAGCTTAGTCATCCCTAGCGGCTTCACAGATACGCAGTATTTT
TRBJ1-6 . TRBV18 . CASSPGGQINSPLHF TGTGCCAGCTCACCAGGAGGGCAGATTAATTCACCCCTCCACTTT
TRBJ1-5 . TRBV2 . CASSPKRSRSSSPQHF TGTGCCAGCAGTCCGAAGAGGAGTAGATCTTCATCGCCCCAGCATTTT
TRBJ2-1 . TRBV6-5 TRBD1 CASRATGTGGNEQFF TGTGCCAGCAGAGCGACCGGGACAGGGGGAAATGAGCAGTTCTTC
TRBJ2-5 . TRBV27 . CASRRQAQETQYF TGTGCCAGCAGGAGACAGGCTCAAGAGACCCAGTACTTC
TRBJ2-5 . TRBV4-3 . CASSQARGPWETQYF TGCGCCAGCAGCCAAGCAAGAGGCCCGTGGGAGACCCAGTACTTC
TRBJ1-1 . TRBV5-4 TRBD1 CASSPTRDRGLSF TGTGCCAGCAGCCCTACCCGAGACAGGGGGCTTTCCTTT
TRBJ2-5 . TRBV18 TRBD1 CASSPRQGQETQYF TGTGCCAGCTCACCACGACAGGGCCAAGAGACCCAGTACTTC
TRBJ2-7 . TRBV19 TRBD1 CASSIWTGLSYEQYF TGTGCCAGTAGTATCTGGACAGGGTTATCCTACGAGCAGTACTTC
TRBJ1-5 . TRBV11-2 . CASSLDPGGIQPQHF TGTGCCAGCAGCTTAGATCCAGGCGGGATCCAGCCCCAGCATTTT
TRBJ2-5 . TRBV5-4 . CASSLEGKQETQYF TGTGCCAGCAGCTTGGAGGGGAAACAAGAGACCCAGTACTTC
TRBJ1-3 . TRBV7-2 . CASSLGQKNTIYF TGTGCCAGCAGCTTAGGGCAGAAAAACACCATATATTTT
TRBJ1-4 . TRBV2 TRBD1 CASSSSGTVNEKLFF TGTGCCAGCAGCTCGTCCGGGACAGTTAATGAAAAACTGTTTTTT
TRBJ1-2 . TRBV6-5 TRBD1 CASRTTGGGRGYTF TGTGCCAGCAGGACGACAGGGGGGGGACGTGGCTACACCTTC
TRBJ2-7 . TRBV4-1 TRBD1 CASSPDRFSYEQYF TGCGCCAGCAGCCCGGACAGGTTCTCCTACGAGCAGTACTTC
TRBJ2-7 once TRBV30 TRBD2 CAWIPPASGSYEQYF TGTGCCTGGATTCCTCCCGCTAGCGGGAGCTACGAGCAGTACTTC
TRBJ2-7 . TRBV5-4 TRBD2 CASSLGGGTSGREQYF TGTGCCAGCAGCTTGGGGGGCGGGACTAGCGGGCGGGAGCAGTACTTC
TRBJ2-6 . TRBV6-1 . CASSAGTRGSSGANVLTF TGTGCCAGCAGTGCCGGGACGCGGGGTTCGTCTGGGGCCAACGTCCTGACTTTC
TRBJ2-2 once TRBV11-3 . CASSLVRVRDTGELFF TGTGCCAGCAGCTTAGTCAGGGTTAGGGACACCGGGGAGCTGTTTTTT
TRBJ2-1 . TRBV10-3 . CAISDPGGISYNEQFF TGTGCCATCAGTGACCCAGGAGGGATCTCCTACAATGAGCAGTTCTTC
TRBJ2-7 . TRBV19 TRBD1 CASSTTIRDRRIGYEQYF TGTGCCAGTAGTACGACAATCCGGGACAGGAGAATTGGCTACGAGCAGTACTTC
TRBJ1-1 . TRBV5-1 TRBD1 CASRGGQGSPEAFF TGCGCCAGCAGGGGAGGACAGGGTTCGCCTGAAGCTTTCTTT
TRBJ1-5 . TRBV5-1 TRBD1 CASSPQGIGQPQHF TGCGCCAGCAGCCCACAGGGGATAGGGCAGCCCCAGCATTTT
TRBJ1-2 . TRBV5-1 TRBD1 CASSLAGGYGYTF TGCGCCAGCAGCTTGGCAGGGGGCTACGGCTACACCTTC
TRBJ1-1 . TRBV14 TRBD1 CASSRGIYTGGEAFF TGTGCCAGCAGCCGAGGCATTTATACAGGGGGAGAAGCTTTCTTT
TRBJ2-7 . TRBV29-1 . CSVEVTGYEQYF TGCAGCGTTGAAGTGACCGGGTACGAGCAGTACTTC
TRBJ2-1 . TRBV19 TRBD2 CASSPGTSGRSSYNEQFF TGTGCCAGTAGTCCAGGGACTAGCGGGAGGAGCTCCTACAATGAGCAGTTCTTC
TRBJ2-3 . TRBV5-5 . CASSLNPAGADTQYF TGTGCCAGCAGCTTAAACCCCGCCGGGGCAGATACGCAGTATTTT
TRBJ2-1 . TRBV7-2 . CASSVQNYNEQFF TGTGCCAGCAGCGTACAAAATTACAATGAGCAGTTCTTC
TRBJ2-3 . TRBV28 TRBD2 CAVEREGRDTQYF TGTGCCGTCGAGAGGGAGGGCCGGGATACGCAGTATTTT
TRBJ1-1 . TRBV6-2/TRBV6-3 . CASSFGGGNTEAFF TGTGCCAGCAGTTTTGGGGGGGGCAACACTGAAGCTTTCTTT
TRBJ2-3 . TRBV7-3 TRBD2 CASSPEAGGVTDTQYF TGTGCCAGCAGCCCTGAAGCGGGAGGTGTCACAGATACGCAGTATTTT
TRBJ2-7 . TRBV5-4 TRBD2 CASSLAGLAPYEQYF TGTGCCAGCAGCTTGGCCGGACTAGCTCCCTACGAGCAGTACTTC
TRBJ1-4 . TRBV14 . CASSQERGIGGEKLFF TGTGCCAGCAGCCAAGAGCGGGGGATCGGAGGCGAAAAACTGTTTTTT
TRBJ1-6 . TRBV5-5 . CASSLRHYNSPLHF TGTGCCAGCAGCTTGCGACACTATAATTCACCCCTCCACTTT
TRBJ2-7 . TRBV4-2 TRBD2 CASSQVGSGGTYEQYF TGTGCCAGCAGCCAAGTTGGTAGCGGGGGAACCTACGAGCAGTACTTC